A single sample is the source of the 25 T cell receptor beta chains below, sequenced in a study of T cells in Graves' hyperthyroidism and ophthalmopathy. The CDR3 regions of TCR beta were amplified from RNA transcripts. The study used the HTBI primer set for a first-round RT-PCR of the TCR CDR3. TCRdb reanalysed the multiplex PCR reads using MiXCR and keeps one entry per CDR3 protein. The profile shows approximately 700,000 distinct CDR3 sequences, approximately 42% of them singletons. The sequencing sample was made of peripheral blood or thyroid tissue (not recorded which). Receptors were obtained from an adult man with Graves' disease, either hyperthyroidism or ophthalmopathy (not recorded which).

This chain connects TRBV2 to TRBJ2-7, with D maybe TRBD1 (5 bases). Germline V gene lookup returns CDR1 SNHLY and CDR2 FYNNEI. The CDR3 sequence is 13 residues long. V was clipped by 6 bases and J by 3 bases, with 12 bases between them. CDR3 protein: CASRRRQNYEQYF. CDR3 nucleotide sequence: TGTGCCAGCAGGCGGAGACAGAACTACGAGCAGTACTTC.

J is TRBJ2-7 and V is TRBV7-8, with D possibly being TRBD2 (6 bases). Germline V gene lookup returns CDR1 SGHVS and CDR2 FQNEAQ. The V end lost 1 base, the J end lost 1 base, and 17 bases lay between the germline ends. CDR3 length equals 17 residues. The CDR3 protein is CASSLEYRAGRSYEQYF. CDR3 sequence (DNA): TGTGCCAGCAGCTTAGAATATCGGGCAGGGAGGTCCTACGAGCAGTACTTC.

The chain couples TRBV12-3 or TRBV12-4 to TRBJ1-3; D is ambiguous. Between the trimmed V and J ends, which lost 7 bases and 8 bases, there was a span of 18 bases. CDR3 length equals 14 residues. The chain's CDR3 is CASNEVWGRDTIYF. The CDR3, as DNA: TGTGCCAGCAATGAAGTTTGGGGAAGGGACACCATATATTTT.

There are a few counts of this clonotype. CDR3 protein: CASSQDRGPLAEAFF. The CDR3 DNA sequence: TGTGCCAGCAGCCAGGACAGGGGGCCTCTAGCTGAAGCTTTCTTT. The genes are TRBV7-9 and TRBJ1-1; the match to TRBD1 covers 11 bases. Germline V CDR1 and CDR2: SEHNR, FQNEAQ (reference sequence). The CDR3 is 15 residues long. With V trimmed by 5 bases and J by 6 bases, 8 bases remained unmatched.

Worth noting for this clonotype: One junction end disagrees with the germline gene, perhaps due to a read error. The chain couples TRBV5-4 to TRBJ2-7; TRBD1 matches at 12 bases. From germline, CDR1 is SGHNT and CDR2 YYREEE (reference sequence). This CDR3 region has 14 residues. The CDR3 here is CASSLGQGAVEQYF. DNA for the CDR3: TGTGCCAGCAGTTTGGGACAGGGGGCAGTGGAGCAGTACTTC.

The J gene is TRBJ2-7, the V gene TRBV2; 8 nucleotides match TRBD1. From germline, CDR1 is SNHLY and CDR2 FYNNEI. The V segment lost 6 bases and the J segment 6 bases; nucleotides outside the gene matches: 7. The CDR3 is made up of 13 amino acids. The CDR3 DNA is TGTGCCAGCAGCCAACTTGGGACAGGCGAGCAGTACTTC. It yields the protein CASSQLGTGEQYF.

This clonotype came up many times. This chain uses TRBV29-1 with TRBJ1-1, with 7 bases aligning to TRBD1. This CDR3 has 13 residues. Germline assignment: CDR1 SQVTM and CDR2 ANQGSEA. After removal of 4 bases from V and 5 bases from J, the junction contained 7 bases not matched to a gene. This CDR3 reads CSVGRGLRTEAFF. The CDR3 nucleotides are TGCAGCGTTGGGAGGGGGCTTAGAACTGAAGCTTTCTTT. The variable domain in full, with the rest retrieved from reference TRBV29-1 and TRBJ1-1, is SAVISQKPSRDICQRGTSLTIQCQVDSQVTMMFWYRQQPGQSLTLIATANQGSEATYESGFVIDKFPISRPNLTFSTLTVSNMSPEDSSIYLCSVGRGLRTEAFFGQGTRLTVV.

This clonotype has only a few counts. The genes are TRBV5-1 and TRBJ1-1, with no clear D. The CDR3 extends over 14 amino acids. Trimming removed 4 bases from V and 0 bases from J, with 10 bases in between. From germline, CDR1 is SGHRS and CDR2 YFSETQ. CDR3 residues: CASSPEGMNTEAFF. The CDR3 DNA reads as TGCGCCAGCAGCCCAGAGGGCATGAACACTGAAGCTTTCTTT.

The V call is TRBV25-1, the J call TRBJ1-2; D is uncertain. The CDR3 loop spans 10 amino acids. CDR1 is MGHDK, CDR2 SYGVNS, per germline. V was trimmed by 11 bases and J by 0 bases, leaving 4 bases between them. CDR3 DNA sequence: TGTGCCTTAGCTAACTATGGCTACACCTTC. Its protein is CALANYGYTF.

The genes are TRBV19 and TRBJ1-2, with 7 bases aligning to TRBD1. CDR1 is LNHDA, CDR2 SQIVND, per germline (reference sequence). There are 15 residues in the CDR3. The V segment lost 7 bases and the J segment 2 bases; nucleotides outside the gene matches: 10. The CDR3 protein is CASTLPGQQNYGYTF. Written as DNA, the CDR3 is TGTGCCAGTACTTTACCGGGACAGCAGAACTATGGCTACACCTTC.

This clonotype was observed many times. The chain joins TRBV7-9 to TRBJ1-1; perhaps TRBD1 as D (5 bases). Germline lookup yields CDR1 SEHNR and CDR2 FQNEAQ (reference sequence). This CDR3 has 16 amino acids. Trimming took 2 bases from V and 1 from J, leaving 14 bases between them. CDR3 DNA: TGTGCCAGCAGCTTATTTGGGCACAGGCAGAACACTGAAGCTTTCTTT. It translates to CASSLFGHRQNTEAFF.

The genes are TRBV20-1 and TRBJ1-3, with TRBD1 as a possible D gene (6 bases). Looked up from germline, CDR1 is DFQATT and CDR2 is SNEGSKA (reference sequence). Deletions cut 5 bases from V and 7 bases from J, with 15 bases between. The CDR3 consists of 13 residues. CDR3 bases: TGCAGTGCTCGAAGGGGGACATTGAACACCATATATTTT. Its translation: CSARRGTLNTIYF.

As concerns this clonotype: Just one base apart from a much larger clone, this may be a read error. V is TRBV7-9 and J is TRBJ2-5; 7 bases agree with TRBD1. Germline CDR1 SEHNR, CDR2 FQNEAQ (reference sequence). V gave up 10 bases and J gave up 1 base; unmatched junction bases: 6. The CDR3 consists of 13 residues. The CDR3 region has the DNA TGTGCCATCGACAGGGTAATCCAAGAGACCCAGTACTTC. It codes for CAIDRVIQETQYF.

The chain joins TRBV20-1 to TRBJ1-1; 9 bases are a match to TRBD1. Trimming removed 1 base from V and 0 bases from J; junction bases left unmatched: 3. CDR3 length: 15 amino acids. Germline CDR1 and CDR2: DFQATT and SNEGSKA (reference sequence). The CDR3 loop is CSARGTGGLNTEAFF. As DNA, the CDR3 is TGCAGTGCTAGAGGTACAGGGGGCCTGAACACTGAAGCTTTCTTT.

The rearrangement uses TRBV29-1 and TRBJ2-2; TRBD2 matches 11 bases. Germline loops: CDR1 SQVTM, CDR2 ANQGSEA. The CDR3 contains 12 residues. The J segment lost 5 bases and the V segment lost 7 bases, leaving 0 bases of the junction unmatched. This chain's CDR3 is CSGTSGTGELFF. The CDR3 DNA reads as TGCAGCGGGACTAGCGGGACCGGGGAGCTGTTTTTT.

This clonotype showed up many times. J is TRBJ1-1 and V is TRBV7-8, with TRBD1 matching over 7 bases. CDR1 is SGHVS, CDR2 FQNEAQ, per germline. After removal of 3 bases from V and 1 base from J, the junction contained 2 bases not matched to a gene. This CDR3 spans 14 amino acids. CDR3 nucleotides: TGTGCCAGCAGCTTTTGGACAGGGAACACTGAAGCTTTCTTT. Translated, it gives CASSFWTGNTEAFF.

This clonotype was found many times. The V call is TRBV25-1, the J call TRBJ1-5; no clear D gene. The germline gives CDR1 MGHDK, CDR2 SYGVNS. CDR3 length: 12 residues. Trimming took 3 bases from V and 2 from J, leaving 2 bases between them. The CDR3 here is CASSERNQPQHF. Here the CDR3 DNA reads TGTGCCAGCAGTGAGCGCAATCAGCCCCAGCATTTT.

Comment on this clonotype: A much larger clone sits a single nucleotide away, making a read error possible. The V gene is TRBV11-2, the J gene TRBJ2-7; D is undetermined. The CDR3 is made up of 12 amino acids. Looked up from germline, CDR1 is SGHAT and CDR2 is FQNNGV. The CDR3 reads CASSLDQGEQYF. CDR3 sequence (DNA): TGTGCCAGCAGTTTAGATCAAGGCGAGCAGTACTTC. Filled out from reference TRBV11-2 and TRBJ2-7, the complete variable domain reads EAGVAQSPRYKIIEKRQSVAFWCNPISGHATLYWYQQILGQGPKLLIQFQNNGVVDDSQLPKDRFSAERLKGVDSTLKIQPAKLEDSAVYLCASSLDQGEQYFGPGTRLTVT.

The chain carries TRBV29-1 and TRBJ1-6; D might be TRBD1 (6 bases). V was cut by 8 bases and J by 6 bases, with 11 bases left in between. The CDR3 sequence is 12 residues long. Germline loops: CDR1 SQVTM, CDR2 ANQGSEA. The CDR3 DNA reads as TGCAGCTCCGGACAGCCTAATTCACCCCTCCACTTT. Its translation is CSSGQPNSPLHF.

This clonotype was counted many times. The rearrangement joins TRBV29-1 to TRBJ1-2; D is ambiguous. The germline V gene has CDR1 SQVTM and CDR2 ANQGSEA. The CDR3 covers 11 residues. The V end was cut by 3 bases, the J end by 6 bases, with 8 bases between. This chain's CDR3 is CSVDPGHGYTF. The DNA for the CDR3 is TGCAGCGTTGACCCGGGCCATGGCTACACCTTC.

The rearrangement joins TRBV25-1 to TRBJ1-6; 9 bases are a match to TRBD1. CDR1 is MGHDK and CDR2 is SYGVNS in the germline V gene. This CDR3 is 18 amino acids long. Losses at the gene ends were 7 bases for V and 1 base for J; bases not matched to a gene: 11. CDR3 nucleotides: TGTGCCAGCATCCTACTGGGACAGGGCGGGTCCTATAATTCACCCCTCCACTTT. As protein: CASILLGQGGSYNSPLHF.

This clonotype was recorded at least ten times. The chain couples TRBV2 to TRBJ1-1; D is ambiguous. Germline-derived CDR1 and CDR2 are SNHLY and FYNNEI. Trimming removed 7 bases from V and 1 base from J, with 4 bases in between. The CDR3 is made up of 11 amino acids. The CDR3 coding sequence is TGTGCCAGCAAGACGAACACTGAAGCTTTCTTT. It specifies CASKTNTEAFF.

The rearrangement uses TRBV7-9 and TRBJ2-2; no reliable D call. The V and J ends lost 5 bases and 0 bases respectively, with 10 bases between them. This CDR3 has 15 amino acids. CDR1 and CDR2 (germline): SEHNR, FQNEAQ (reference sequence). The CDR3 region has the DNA TGTGCCAGCAGCCCGACAAATGCGAACACCGGGGAGCTGTTTTTT. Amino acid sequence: CASSPTNANTGELFF. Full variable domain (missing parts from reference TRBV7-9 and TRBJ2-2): DTGVSQNPRHKITKRGQNVTFRCDPISEHNRLYWYRQTLGQGPEFLTYFQNEAQLEKSRLLSDRFSAERPKGSFSTLEIQRTEQGDSAMYLCASSPTNANTGELFFGEGSRLTVL.

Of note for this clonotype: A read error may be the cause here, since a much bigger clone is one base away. The CDR3 spells CAISGRQGANTEAFF. The CDR3 nucleotides read TGTGCCATCAGTGGGCGACAGGGGGCGAACACTGAAGCTTTCTTT. The chain has TRBV10-3 and TRBJ1-1; TRBD1 matches 10 bases. This CDR3 is 15 amino acids long. CDR1 and CDR2 (germline): ENHRY, SYGVKD. With V trimmed by 4 bases and J by 1 base, 3 bases remained unmatched.

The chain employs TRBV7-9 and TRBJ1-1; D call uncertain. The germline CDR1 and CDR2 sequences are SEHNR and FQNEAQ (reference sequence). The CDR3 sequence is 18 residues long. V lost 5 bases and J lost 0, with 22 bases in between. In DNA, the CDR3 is TGTGCCAGCAGCCAAGAACTGACTTTCGGTGACATGAACACTGAAGCTTTCTTT. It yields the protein CASSQELTFGDMNTEAFF.